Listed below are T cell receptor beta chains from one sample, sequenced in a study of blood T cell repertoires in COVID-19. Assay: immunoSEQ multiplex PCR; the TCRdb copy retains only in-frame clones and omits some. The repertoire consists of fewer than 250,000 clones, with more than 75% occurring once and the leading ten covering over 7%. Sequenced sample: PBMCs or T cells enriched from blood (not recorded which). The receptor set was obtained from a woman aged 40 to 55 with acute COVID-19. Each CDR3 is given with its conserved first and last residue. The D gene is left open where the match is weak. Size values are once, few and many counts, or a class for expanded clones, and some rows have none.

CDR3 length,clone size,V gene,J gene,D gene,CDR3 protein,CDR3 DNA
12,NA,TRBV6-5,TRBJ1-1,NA,CAIMRPGSDAFF,TGTGCCATCATGCGCCCGGGGTCCGATGCTTTCTTT
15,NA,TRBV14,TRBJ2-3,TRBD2,CASSRGTSGRVTQYF,TGTGCCAGCAGCCGAGGGACTAGCGGGAGGGTTACGCAGTATTTT
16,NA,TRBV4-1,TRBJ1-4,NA,CASRGYGGQDNEKLFF,TGCGCCAGCAGAGGGTATGGGGGCCAAGATAATGAAAAACTGTTTTTT
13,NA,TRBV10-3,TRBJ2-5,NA,CAIGVAIQETQYF,TGTGCCATAGGGGTGGCTATCCAAGAGACCCAGTACTTC
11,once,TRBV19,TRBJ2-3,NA,CASSILDTQYF,TGTGCCAGTAGTATCCTGGATACGCAGTATTTT
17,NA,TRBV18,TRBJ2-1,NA,CASSPPGARGSYNEQFF,TGTGCCAGCTCACCACCGGGGGCGAGGGGCTCCTACAATGAGCAGTTCTTC
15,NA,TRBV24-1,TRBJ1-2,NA,CATSDPTGLNYGYTF,TGTGCCACCAGTGATCCCACGGGTCTAAACTATGGCTACACCTTC
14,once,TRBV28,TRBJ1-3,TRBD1,CASSLGQGANTIYF,TGTGCCAGCAGTCTGGGACAGGGGGCAAACACCATATATTTT
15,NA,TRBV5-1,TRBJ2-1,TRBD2,CASSDGTSGTNEQFF,TGCGCCAGCAGCGACGGGACTAGCGGGACCAATGAGCAGTTCTTC
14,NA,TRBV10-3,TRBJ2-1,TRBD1,CAISDRGSYNEQFF,TGTGCCATCAGCGACAGGGGCTCCTACAATGAGCAGTTCTTC
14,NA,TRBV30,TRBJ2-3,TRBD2,CAWTGGRAEDTQYF,TGTGCCTGGACGGGCGGGAGGGCCGAAGATACGCAGTATTTT
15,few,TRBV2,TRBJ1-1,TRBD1,CASRPETGGYTEAFF,TGTGCCAGCAGACCTGAGACAGGGGGGTACACTGAAGCTTTCTTT
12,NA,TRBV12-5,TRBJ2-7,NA,CASSLNRAGQYF,TGTGCTAGTTCTTTAAACAGGGCCGGGCAGTACTTC
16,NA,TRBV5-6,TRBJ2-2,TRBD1,CASSALGQANTGELFF,TGTGCCAGCAGCGCCCTCGGACAGGCGAACACCGGGGAGCTGTTTTTT
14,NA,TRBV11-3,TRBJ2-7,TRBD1,CASSRGQGRYEQYF,TGTGCCAGCAGCCGCGGACAGGGGAGATACGAGCAGTACTTC
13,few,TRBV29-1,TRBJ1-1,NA,CSAAGHMNTEAFF,TGCAGCGCCGCAGGGCATATGAACACTGAAGCTTTCTTT